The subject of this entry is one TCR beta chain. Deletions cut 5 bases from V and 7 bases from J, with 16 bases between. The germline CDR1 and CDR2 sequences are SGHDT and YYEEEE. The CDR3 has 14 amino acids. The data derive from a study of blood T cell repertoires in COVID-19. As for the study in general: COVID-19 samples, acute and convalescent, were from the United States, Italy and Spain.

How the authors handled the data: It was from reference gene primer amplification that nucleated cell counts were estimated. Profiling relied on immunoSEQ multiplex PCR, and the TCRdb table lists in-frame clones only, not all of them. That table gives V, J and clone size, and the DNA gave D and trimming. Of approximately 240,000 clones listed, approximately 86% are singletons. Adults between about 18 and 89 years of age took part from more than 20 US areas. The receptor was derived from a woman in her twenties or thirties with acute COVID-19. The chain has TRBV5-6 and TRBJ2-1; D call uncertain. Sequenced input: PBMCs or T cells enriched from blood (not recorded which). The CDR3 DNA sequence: TGTGCCAGCAGTCCGGTCGTCTCTGTTAATGAGCAGTTCTTC. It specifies CASSPVVSVNEQFF. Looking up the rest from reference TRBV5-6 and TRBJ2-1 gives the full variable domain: DAGVTQSPTHLIKTRGQQVTLRCSPKSGHDTVSWYQQALGQGPQFIFQYYEEEERQRGNFPDRFSGHQFPNYSSELNVNALLLGDSALYLCASSPVVSVNEQFFGPGTRLTVL.